The entry that follows covers one TCR beta chain sequence. Its antigen is not known. This specimen belongs to a study of T cell responses to AZD1222 COVID-19 vaccine. Germline V gene data show CDR1 as SGHTA and CDR2 as FQGTGA. Trimming pared 5 bases from V and 5 bases from J, leaving 13 bases between. The length of the CDR3 is 13 residues. General observations from the study: Variant regions that are unmutated are reportedly the target of nearly half of spike-specific TCRs. Baseline serology detected seropositivity in only a handful of AZD1222 recipients.

Generated by immunoSEQ multiplex PCR, the TCRdb table keeps only in-frame clones and is missing some. The sample lists roughly 100,000 clones, roughly nine tenths occurring once. This TCR came from an adult in good health. Sequencing used peripheral blood, obtained on day 0 of AZD1222 vaccination. J is TRBJ2-7 and V is TRBV7-3; TRBD1 is a possible D gene (5 bases). CDR3 coding DNA: TGTGCCAGCAGCCCCCAGGGTTCCCACGAGCAGTACTTC. Translating gives CASSPQGSHEQYF.